One and the same sample provided the 28 T cell receptor beta chains below, sequenced in a study of response to subunit inactivated influenza vaccine. TCRdb re-called the RT-PCR reads through MiXCR, storing one row per CDR3 protein. Counted here are 490,000 or so distinct CDR3 sequences, approximately 7.7% occurring once; the ten biggest clones make up 13%. The input for sequencing was PBMCs from blood, taken less than 30 months after vaccination. Source of these receptors: a man aged 45 to 70 who received an inactivated influenza vaccine.

At least ten counts were recorded for this clonotype. The chain carries TRBV20-1 and TRBJ1-5; tentatively, D is TRBD1 (5 bases). The CDR3 contains 13 residues. V was pared by 6 bases and J by 3 bases, with 12 bases between. The germline V gene has CDR1 DFQATT and CDR2 SNEGSKA (reference sequence). CDR3 DNA sequence: TGCAGTGCACTGGGGCAGTACAATCAGCCCCAGCATTTT. Residues: CSALGQYNQPQHF.

This clonotype was seen many times. The chain joins TRBV2 to TRBJ2-5; 7 nucleotides line up with TRBD1. V dropped 9 bases and J dropped 2; count of bases not matched to a gene: 3. The germline CDR1 and CDR2 sequences are SNHLY and FYNNEI. The length of the CDR3 is 12 residues. The CDR3 nucleotides are TGTGCCAGTGACAGGGTGCAAGAGACCCAGTACTTC. This codes for CASDRVQETQYF.

This clonotype came up a few times. The chain couples TRBV7-9 to TRBJ2-5; 8 positions match TRBD1. The junction had 5 bases not matched to a gene; V was cut back by 4 bases and J by 1 base. The CDR3 runs to 15 residues. The germline gives CDR1 SEHNR, CDR2 FQNEAQ (reference sequence). Here the CDR3 reads CASSSIQGGQETQYF. For the CDR3, the DNA is TGTGCCAGCAGCTCGATACAGGGGGGCCAAGAGACCCAGTACTTC.

The chain combines TRBV6-5 with TRBJ2-1; D is perhaps TRBD2 (6 bases). The ends were cut back, 0 bases at V and 2 bases at J, with 14 bases in the middle. The CDR3 totals 17 residues. CDR1 MNHEY and CDR2 SVGAGI come from the germline V gene. The CDR3 sequence is CASSYSISGRTYNEQFF. In DNA form, the CDR3 reads TGTGCCAGCAGTTACTCGATTTCAGGGAGGACCTACAATGAGCAGTTCTTC.

Many counts were recorded for this clonotype. The CDR3 spells CASSLVSGSSYEQYF. The DNA for the CDR3 is TGCGCCAGCAGCTTGGTTTCAGGGAGCTCCTACGAGCAGTACTTC. The V call is TRBV5-1, the J call TRBJ2-7; D tentatively fits TRBD1 or TRBD2 (5 bases each). The germline gives CDR1 SGHRS, CDR2 YFSETQ. With 0 bases removed from V and 0 bases from J, the gap between germline ends came to 10 bases. This CDR3 has 15 amino acids.

This clonotype was found many times. The chain links TRBV20-1 to TRBJ2-1; D remains ambiguous. Trimming shortened V by 3 bases and J by 0 bases, and 9 bases separated the two germline ends. This CDR3 spans 14 amino acids. CDR1 is DFQATT and CDR2 is SNEGSKA in the germline V gene (reference sequence). CDR3 sequence: CSASRGPSYNEQFF. The CDR3, as DNA: TGCAGTGCTAGTCGTGGGCCCTCCTACAATGAGCAGTTCTTC.

This rearrangement joins TRBV9 to TRBJ2-3; TRBD2 aligns across 9 bases. CDR3 length: 17 residues. The V gene end was trimmed by 2 bases and the J gene end by 4 bases; junction bases not matched to a gene: 11. Germline V gene lookup returns CDR1 SGDLS and CDR2 YYNGEE. CDR3 residues: CASSVFHSGSGPDTQYF. CDR3 nucleotide sequence: TGTGCCAGCAGCGTTTTTCATAGCGGGAGTGGTCCAGATACGCAGTATTTT.

This clonotype has more than one count but fewer than ten. The chain has TRBV5-1 and TRBJ2-4; 8 nucleotides line up with TRBD2. Germline loops: CDR1 SGHRS, CDR2 YFSETQ. The junction had 5 bases not matched to a gene; V was cut back by 2 bases and J by 1 base. The CDR3 is made up of 16 amino acids. The CDR3 here is CASSFVGGAAKNIQYF. The CDR3 DNA reads as TGCGCCAGCAGCTTTGTCGGGGGGGCGGCCAAAAACATTCAGTACTTC. Full variable domain (rest looked up from reference TRBV5-1 and TRBJ2-4): KAGVTQTPRYLIKTRGQQVTLSCSPISGHRSVSWYQQTPGQGLQFLFEYFSETQRNKGNFPGRFSGRQFSNSRSEMNVSTLELGDSALYLCASSFVGGAAKNIQYFGAGTRLSVL.

This clonotype was found many times. The chain uses TRBV4-3 and TRBJ2-1, with D possibly being TRBD2 (5 bases). CDR1 and CDR2 from the germline V gene are LGHNA and YSLEER. With 0 bases removed from V and 1 base from J, the gap between germline ends came to 7 bases. The CDR3 is made up of 15 amino acids. The DNA for the CDR3 is TGCGCCAGCAGCCAAGAGACGGGATCCTACAATGAGCAGTTCTTC. Translation: CASSQETGSYNEQFF.

This clonotype was seen ten or more times. The chain links TRBV20-1 to TRBJ1-2; perhaps TRBD1 as D (5 bases). The CDR3 runs to 14 residues. With 3 bases removed from V and 4 bases from J, the gap between germline ends came to 15 bases. Germline CDR1 DFQATT, CDR2 SNEGSKA (reference sequence). DNA for the CDR3: TGCAGTGCTAGTAGTCAGGGAGTATCCTATGGCTACACCTTC. Encoded protein: CSASSQGVSYGYTF.

The sample holds many counts of this clonotype. The chain carries TRBV29-1 and TRBJ2-7, with a tentative D call TRBD1 (5 bases). Germline V gives CDR1 SQVTM, CDR2 ANQGSEA. CDR3 length: 13 amino acids. V shed 4 bases and J shed 5 bases, with 15 bases lying between them. The CDR3 protein is CSVGRTKGNEQYF. The CDR3 region has the DNA TGCAGCGTTGGTAGGACAAAGGGGAACGAGCAGTACTTC.

This clonotype was observed at least ten times. This chain links TRBV6-5 with TRBJ1-1; no clear D. This CDR3 contains 13 residues. The V gene's germline CDR1 is MNHEY and CDR2 SVGAGI. Deletions cut 2 bases from V and 1 base from J, with 5 bases between. The CDR3 nucleotides read TGTGCCAGCAGTTACGGCCAGAACACTGAAGCTTTCTTT. It yields the protein CASSYGQNTEAFF.

This clonotype has only a few counts. This CDR3 reads CASSQLEALTGELFF. The CDR3 DNA sequence: TGTGCCAGCAGCCAACTGGAGGCTCTCACCGGGGAGCTGTTTTTT. The J gene is TRBJ2-2, the V gene TRBV14; the D gene is possibly TRBD2 (5 bases). Trimming shortened V by 2 bases and J by 4 bases, and 11 bases separated the two germline ends. The germline CDR1 and CDR2 sequences are SGHDN and FVKESK. This CDR3 is 15 amino acids long.

The table lists this clonotype with a few counts. The chain joins TRBV20-1 to TRBJ2-7; 13 nucleotides match TRBD2. This CDR3 contains 14 residues. Trimming removed 6 bases from V and 6 bases from J; junction bases left unmatched: 8. Germline V CDR1 and CDR2: DFQATT, SNEGSKA (reference sequence). CDR3 loop: CSALTSGRSGEQYF. The DNA of the CDR3 is TGCAGTGCGCTGACTAGCGGGAGGTCTGGCGAGCAGTACTTC.

This clonotype was seen a few times. The junction differs from germline at one of its ends, possibly a read error. The chain carries TRBV6-5 and TRBJ1-6, with D possibly TRBD1 on 5 matching bases. Germline V gene sequence: CDR1 MNHEY, CDR2 SVGAGI. This CDR3 has 15 amino acids. CDR3 residues: CASTYDSPNNSPLHF. CDR3 DNA: TGTGCCAGCACTTACGACAGCCCGAATAATTCACCCCTCCACTTT.

This clonotype was counted a few times. The chain joins TRBV11-2 to TRBJ2-3, with no clear D. CDR1 is SGHAT and CDR2 is FQNNGV in the germline V gene. The CDR3 is 16 residues long. Deletions cut 4 bases from V and 1 base from J, with 15 bases between. The CDR3 spells CASSSGASLGTDTQYF. CDR3 bases: TGTGCCAGCAGCTCGGGTGCATCTTTAGGCACAGATACGCAGTATTTT. Filled out from reference TRBV11-2 and TRBJ2-3, the complete variable domain reads EAGVAQSPRYKIIEKRQSVAFWCNPISGHATLYWYQQILGQGPKLLIQFQNNGVVDDSQLPKDRFSAERLKGVDSTLKIQPAKLEDSAVYLCASSSGASLGTDTQYFGPGTRLTVL.

The CDR3 coding sequence is TGTGCCAGCAGCGTAGCAGTAGGAGGAGAGACCCAGTACTTC. Translated, it gives CASSVAVGGETQYF. The chain joins TRBV9 to TRBJ2-5; D may be TRBD2 (5 bases). The CDR3 spans 14 residues. Germline CDR1 reads SGDLS; CDR2 reads YYNGEE. With 0 bases removed from V and 4 bases from J, the gap between germline ends came to 10 bases.

This clonotype was counted at least ten times. The V call is TRBV5-1, the J call TRBJ1-4; D remains ambiguous. The germline CDR1 and CDR2 sequences are SGHRS and YFSETQ. Trimming left V 0 bases short and J 5 bases short, with 8 bases between. This CDR3 has 14 residues. CDR3 bases: TGCGCCAGCAGCTTGGAGCGTGGGAATGAAAAACTGTTTTTT. Amino acid sequence: CASSLERGNEKLFF.

The rearrangement uses TRBV5-6 and TRBJ1-6; unclear D gene. The germline CDR1 and CDR2 sequences are SGHDT and YYEEEE. Trimming pared 0 bases from V and 6 bases from J, leaving 7 bases between. The CDR3 is 14 residues long. CDR3 in DNA: TGTGCCAGCAGCTTGGGGGATTTTAATTCACCCCTCCACTTT. This translates into CASSLGDFNSPLHF.

The V gene is TRBV12-3 or TRBV12-4, the J gene TRBJ1-2, with TRBD1 as a possible D gene (5 bases). Trimming removed 3 bases from V and 8 bases from J, with 16 bases in between. This CDR3 contains 14 residues. The CDR3 spells CASSFSGRSGGYTF. CDR3 nucleotide sequence: TGTGCCAGCAGTTTCTCGGGGCGCAGTGGAGGCTACACCTTC.

This clonotype occurred a few times. This sequence joins TRBV6-5 and TRBJ1-6; no clear D gene. Trimming removed 6 bases at V and 7 bases at J, with 7 bases between. Germline V gives CDR1 MNHEY, CDR2 SVGAGI. This CDR3 spans 12 amino acids. The CDR3 sequence: CASRNTNSPLHF. The CDR3 region has the DNA TGTGCCAGCAGAAATACGAATTCACCCCTCCACTTT.

The V and J genes are TRBV24-1 and TRBJ2-2; perhaps D is TRBD1 or TRBD2 (5 bases each). Germline CDR1 is KGHDR and CDR2 is SFDVKD. The CDR3 covers 17 residues. V gave up 5 bases and J gave up 7 bases, with 22 bases separating them. The CDR3 DNA follows: TGTGCCACCAGTGCTTCCCGGGACCCCATCAAGGGCGGGGAGCTGTTTTTT. Translating it yields CATSASRDPIKGGELFF.

This chain joins TRBV5-1 and TRBJ1-1; possible D gene TRBD1, 6 bases. Between the trimmed V and J ends, which lost 2 bases and 1 base, there was a span of 9 bases. In germline, CDR1 is SGHRS, CDR2 YFSETQ. The CDR3 runs to 14 residues. The CDR3, as DNA: TGCGCCAGCAGCTTCCTACAGGGGAACACTGAAGCTTTCTTT. This translates into CASSFLQGNTEAFF.

The chain employs TRBV7-9 and TRBJ1-4; no reliable D call. Germline CDR1 and CDR2: SEHNR and FQNEAQ (reference sequence). The CDR3 has 14 residues. Trimming stripped 5 bases from V and 7 bases from J, with 14 bases between. DNA for the CDR3: TGTGCCAGCAGCCGATTGTACGGGGTTGAAAAACTGTTTTTT. This translates into CASSRLYGVEKLFF.

This clonotype was observed a few times. The chain joins TRBV5-1 to TRBJ1-4; tentatively, D is TRBD1 (6 bases). CDR1 and CDR2 from the germline V gene are SGHRS and YFSETQ. The CDR3 is 14 residues long. The ends were cut back, 5 bases at V and 7 bases at J, with 15 bases in the middle. CDR3 residues: CASSTGIAVEKLFF. The CDR3 DNA reads as TGCGCCAGCAGTACAGGGATTGCGGTTGAAAAACTGTTTTTT.

The chain uses TRBV24-1 and TRBJ2-3, with a tentative D call TRBD2 (6 bases). The CDR3 totals 14 residues. The V end lost 9 bases, the J end lost 3 bases, and 15 bases lay between the germline ends. CDR1 is KGHDR and CDR2 is SFDVKD in the germline V gene. This CDR3 reads CATGRGLLTDTQYF. The CDR3 DNA is TGTGCCACCGGGCGGGGTCTGTTGACAGATACGCAGTATTTT.

This clonotype has a handful of counts. The chain is built from TRBV5-1 and TRBJ2-3; D ambiguous. Germline V gives CDR1 SGHRS, CDR2 YFSETQ. The germline V and J ends were trimmed by 2 bases and 6 bases, with 16 bases remaining between them. The CDR3 covers 15 residues. The CDR3 bases are TGCGCCAGCAGCTTATCATACCCCCTTAGGGATACGCAGTATTTT. Its translation is CASSLSYPLRDTQYF.

This sequence joins TRBV29-1 and TRBJ2-7; a weak D match, TRBD2 (6 bases). The CDR3 contains 12 residues. Trimming left V 4 bases short and J 2 bases short, with 9 bases between. The germline V gene has CDR1 SQVTM and CDR2 ANQGSEA. As DNA, the CDR3 is TGCAGCGTTGGGAGGGGACCCTACGAGCAGTACTTC. This encodes CSVGRGPYEQYF.